Listed below are T cell receptor beta chains from one sample, sequenced in a study of CD4+ T cells in melanoma. TCRdb's table, derived via immunoSEQ multiplex PCR, lists solely in-frame clones and lacks some. The table records about 11,000 clones, roughly three quarters of them present only once. Material for sequencing was cells from a culture (not recorded whether cultured in vitro). These receptors all stem from a human donor with melanoma. The CDR3 runs from the conserved cysteine through the conserved F or W. A D gene is named only where the DNA matches it firmly. Clone size, where shown, is once, few, many, or a class for clones that have expanded.

V	J	size	D	CDR3	DNA
TRBV4-2	TRBJ2-1	-	-	CASSQVRTGYNEQFF	TGTGCCAGCAGCCAAGTCCGGACTGGCTACAATGAGCAGTTCTTC
TRBV19	TRBJ1-4	few	TRBD1	CASKTGQVNEKLFF	TGTGCCAGTAAAACGGGACAGGTCAATGAAAAACTGTTTTTT
TRBV6-1	TRBJ2-6	-	-	CASTLTGSGANVLTF	TGTGCCAGCACCTTGACAGGCTCTGGGGCCAACGTCCTGACTTTC
TRBV6-6	TRBJ2-2	-	-	CASSTPFLEFGELFF	TGTGCCAGCAGCACACCCTTTCTAGAGTTCGGGGAGCTGTTTTTT
TRBV9	TRBJ1-1	few	-	CASSVARAGTEAFF	TGTGCCAGCAGCGTAGCTCGGGCGGGAACTGAAGCTTTCTTT
TRBV9	TRBJ1-5	-	TRBD1	CASSVAGQGYFRNQPQHF	TGTGCCAGCAGCGTAGCGGGACAGGGGTATTTTCGCAATCAGCCCCAGCATTTT
TRBV30	TRBJ1-3	-	-	CAWTLDGTSRNTIYF	TGTGCCTGGACCTTAGATGGGACATCGCGAAACACCATATATTTT
TRBV27	TRBJ2-7	-	-	CASRPGLAAYEQYF	TGTGCCAGCAGACCCGGACTTGCGGCCTACGAGCAGTACTTC
TRBV5-6	TRBJ1-2	-	-	CASSLRNLGGGYTF	TGTGCCAGCAGCTTAAGGAACCTCGGGGGCGGCTACACCTTC
TRBV7-6	TRBJ2-3	-	-	CASSLGLGDTQYF	TGTGCCAGCAGCTTAGGACTCGGAGATACGCAGTATTTT